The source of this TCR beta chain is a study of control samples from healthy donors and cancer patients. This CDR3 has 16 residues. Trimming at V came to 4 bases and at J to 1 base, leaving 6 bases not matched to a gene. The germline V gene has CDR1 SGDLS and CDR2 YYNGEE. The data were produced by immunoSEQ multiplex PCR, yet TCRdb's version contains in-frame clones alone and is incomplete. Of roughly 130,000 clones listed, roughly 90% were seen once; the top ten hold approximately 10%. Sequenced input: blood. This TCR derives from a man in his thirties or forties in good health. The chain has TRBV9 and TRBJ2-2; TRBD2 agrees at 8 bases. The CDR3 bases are TGTGCCAGCAGCCCCTGGCGGGAGGTGAACACCGGGGAGCTGTTTTTT. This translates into CASSPWREVNTGELFF.